A selection of T cell receptor beta chains follows, all from one sample in a study of tumor T cells in aggressive B-cell lymphoma. Generated by immunoSEQ multiplex PCR, the TCRdb table keeps only in-frame clones and is missing some. The sample gives about 11,000 clones, about 89% of which show up once; about 2.2% is in the top ten. Sequencing was carried out using tumor tissue. These receptors were obtained from an adult with diffuse large B cell lymphoma. Both conserved end residues are part of each CDR3. A D gene is named only where the DNA matches it firmly. Clone size, where shown, is once, few, many, or a class for clones that have expanded.

v_gene,j_gene,abundance,d_gene,CDR3nt,CDR3aa
TRBV11-2,TRBJ1-1,NA,NA,TGTGCCAGCAGTCGACAGTTGAACACTGAAGCTTTCTTT,CASSRQLNTEAFF
TRBV28,TRBJ2-2,once,NA,TGTGCCAGCAGGCTTTATGATAGTAACGGGGAGCTGTTTTTT,CASRLYDSNGELFF
TRBV28,TRBJ1-2,NA,NA,TGTGCCAGCAGTCCCCCCCCGGATTCGGGGTATGGCTACACCTTC,CASSPPPDSGYGYTF
TRBV11-2,TRBJ2-1,NA,NA,TGTGCCAGCAGCCTAGGAGGCGGATACAATGAGCAGTTCTTC,CASSLGGGYNEQFF
TRBV4-1,TRBJ1-5,NA,TRBD1,TGCGCCAGCAGCCAGTCCCGACCCGGGACAGGGGGTCAGCCCCAGCATTTT,CASSQSRPGTGGQPQHF
TRBV11-2,TRBJ1-3,NA,TRBD1,TGTGCCAGCAGCTCAGCCACAGGGGCTGGAAACACCATATATTTT,CASSSATGAGNTIYF
TRBV19,TRBJ2-3,NA,TRBD2,TGTGCCAGTAACGCGGGAGGTATAGATACGCAGTATTTT,CASNAGGIDTQYF
TRBV10-2,TRBJ2-1,NA,NA,TGCGCCAGCGAACGCGCCGTCGATGAGCAGTTCTTC,CASERAVDEQFF
TRBV7-2,TRBJ2-7,NA,NA,TGTGCCAGCAGCTTATCCGGGAACTACGAGCAGTACTTC,CASSLSGNYEQYF
TRBV6-5,TRBJ1-6,NA,NA,TGTGCCAGCAGTCCGCCCGAAGCGTCACCCCTCCACTTT,CASSPPEASPLHF
TRBV30,TRBJ2-1,NA,NA,TGTGCCTCTGAGCGTAGCTATTTAAAGGATGAGCAGTTCTTC,CASERSYLKDEQFF
TRBV29-1,TRBJ1-1,NA,NA,TGCAGCGTGGGGGTGGGAGGAGGGAACACTGAAGCTTTCTTT,CSVGVGGGNTEAFF
TRBV7-2,TRBJ2-3,few,NA,TGTGCCAGCAGCTTCAGCCCCGGGGGAACGCAGTATTTT,CASSFSPGGTQYF
TRBV27,TRBJ2-7,NA,TRBD1,TGTGCCAGCAGGACTACCGGGACAGCAACCTACGAGCAGTACTTC,CASRTTGTATYEQYF
TRBV6-1,TRBJ2-7,NA,TRBD1,TGTGCCAGCAGTACTGACAGGGGTACTCGGGGCGAGCAGTACTTC,CASSTDRGTRGEQYF
TRBV5-1,TRBJ2-5,NA,NA,TGCGCCAGCAGTTCGTCCGGGACTCCGCAAGAGACCCAGTACTTC,CASSSSGTPQETQYF